The 17 T cell receptor beta chains in this list originate from one sample, sequenced in a study of T cell repertoires in cytomegalovirus infection. Antigens of these TCRs are unknown. From the reads, TCRdb called clonotypes with MiXCR, one entry per CDR3 protein. The table shows some 320,000 distinct CDR3 sequences, with roughly 29% occurring only once. The sequences come from cultured PBMCs, collected from culture after CMV antigen stimulation. These TCRs come from a human donor in good health (CMV status not recorded). Some clones in this sample may be carry-over from other donors' samples.

This chain links TRBV20-1 with TRBJ1-6; unclear D gene. Germline assignment: CDR1 DFQATT and CDR2 SNEGSKA (reference sequence). V was clipped by 0 bases and J by 10 bases, with 10 bases between them. The CDR3 totals 13 residues. CDR3 protein: CSAREHSGSPLHF. CDR3 nucleotides: TGCAGTGCTAGAGAGCACAGCGGGTCACCCCTCCACTTT.

This clonotype was detected only a few times. V usage is TRBV6-6 and J usage is TRBJ2-7, with a possible D match to TRBD1 (5 bases). The V gene's germline CDR1 is MNHNY and CDR2 SVGAGI (reference sequence). V gave up 2 bases and J gave up 2 bases, with 7 bases separating them. This CDR3 region has 13 residues. The CDR3 region has the DNA TGTGCCAGCAGTTACCAGGGTACCTACGAGCAGTACTTC. Encoded protein: CASSYQGTYEQYF.

The rearrangement uses TRBV3-1 and TRBJ2-1; possible D gene TRBD2, 6 bases. Deletions cut 3 bases from V and 6 bases from J, with 12 bases between. The germline CDR1 and CDR2 sequences are LGHDT and YNNKEL (reference sequence). The CDR3 has 14 amino acids. The CDR3 DNA is TGTGCCAGCAGCCACACAACGGGACTCAATGAGCAGTTCTTC. This codes for CASSHTTGLNEQFF.

This chain connects TRBV7-2 to TRBJ1-6; a weak D match, TRBD1 (5 bases). The length of the CDR3 is 16 residues. From germline, CDR1 is SGHTA and CDR2 FQGNSA. V lost 2 bases, J lost 14 bases, and 22 bases lay in between. For the CDR3, the DNA is TGTGCCAGCAGCTTACGGTTGGGGGGGTCTAATTCCACCCTCCACTTT. It translates to CASSLRLGGSNSTLHF.

This clonotype was seen more than once but under ten times. This chain connects TRBV6-4 to TRBJ2-1; 9 bases fit TRBD1. CDR1 and CDR2 from the germline V gene are MRHNA and SNTAGT. This CDR3 contains 13 residues. Trimming cost V 6 bases and J 5 bases; bases outside gene matches: 2. CDR3 residues: CASRDRGNNEQFF. The CDR3 DNA reads as TGTGCCAGCAGAGACAGGGGGAACAATGAGCAGTTCTTC.

The chain links TRBV9 to TRBJ2-7; no clear D. V was clipped by 4 bases and J by 2 bases, with 10 bases between them. This CDR3 is 13 amino acids long. Looked up from germline, CDR1 is SGDLS and CDR2 is YYNGEE. The CDR3, as DNA: TGTGCCAGCAGCCAGGACGTAACCTACGAGCAGTACTTC. Amino acids: CASSQDVTYEQYF.

V gene TRBV12-3 or TRBV12-4 combines with J gene TRBJ2-5; 12 bases fit TRBD2. The CDR3 contains 17 residues. V was pared by 1 base and J by 4 bases, with 7 bases of the junction left unmatched. The CDR3 region is CASSLETSGGSGETQYF. The CDR3 nucleotides are TGTGCCAGCAGTTTAGAAACTAGCGGGGGGTCTGGAGAGACCCAGTACTTC.

This clonotype was picked up a small number of times. The V and J genes are TRBV11-2 and TRBJ2-7; the D gene could be TRBD1 or TRBD2 (5 bases each). The ends were cut back, 1 base at V and 3 bases at J, with 13 bases in the middle. In germline, CDR1 is SGHAT, CDR2 FQNNGV. The length of the CDR3 is 15 residues. The CDR3 DNA follows: TGTGCCAGCAGCTTAGGGGTCGGGGCCAACTACGAGCAGTACTTC. Its protein product is CASSLGVGANYEQYF.

The chain carries TRBV19 and TRBJ1-1; D is unclear. The germline V gene encodes CDR1 LNHDA and CDR2 SQIVND (reference sequence). V lost 4 bases, J lost 6 bases, and 12 bases lay in between. The CDR3 totals 13 residues. The CDR3 nucleotides read TGTGCCAGTAGTAATTATGGGGATGCTGAAGCTTTCTTT. This encodes CASSNYGDAEAFF.

This clonotype was found many times. The J gene is TRBJ2-1, the V gene TRBV20-1; 7 nucleotides line up with TRBD2. Germline lookup yields CDR1 DFQATT and CDR2 SNEGSKA (reference sequence). V trimming: 0 bases; J trimming: 0 bases; junction bases outside the gene matches: 14. CDR3 length: 19 amino acids. The CDR3 coding sequence is TGCAGTGCTAGAGATCGGGGCGGGGGAGTCAGTATCTCCTACAATGAGCAGTTCTTC. This codes for CSARDRGGGVSISYNEQFF.

This clonotype was observed a few times. The chain couples TRBV3-1 to TRBJ2-7; D is unclear. Germline V gene lookup returns CDR1 LGHDT and CDR2 YNNKEL (reference sequence). The CDR3 totals 15 residues. V lost 4 bases, J lost 3 bases, and 16 bases lay in between. CDR3 amino acids: CASSPLASSSYEQYF. CDR3 DNA: TGTGCCAGCAGCCCCCTGGCTAGTAGCAGCTACGAGCAGTACTTC.

V gene TRBV27 combines with J gene TRBJ1-6; no firm D call. CDR1 is MNHEY, CDR2 SMNVEV, per germline (reference sequence). With 3 bases removed from V and 6 bases from J, the gap between germline ends came to 15 bases. The CDR3 is 16 residues long. As DNA, the CDR3 is TGTGCCAGCAGTTTTGGAGGGTTCCCCTCTAATTCACCCCTCCACTTT. Protein: CASSFGGFPSNSPLHF.

This chain uses TRBV11-1 with TRBJ2-2; TRBD1 matches at 7 bases. CDR3 length: 15 amino acids. V lost 4 bases to trimming and J lost 6 bases; unmatched junction nucleotides: 8. The V gene's germline CDR1 is SGHAT and CDR2 FQDESV (reference sequence). This chain's CDR3 is CASSSQGGKAGELFF. The CDR3 DNA reads as TGTGCCAGCAGCTCCCAAGGGGGCAAGGCCGGGGAGCTGTTTTTT.

This sequence joins TRBV6-5 and TRBJ2-7; 8 bases match TRBD2. The germline V gene has CDR1 MNHEY and CDR2 SVGAGI. This CDR3 spans 16 amino acids. The junction had 8 bases not matched to a gene; V was cut back by 0 bases and J by 4 bases. The CDR3 is CASSYSNRTSLYEQYF. The CDR3, as DNA: TGTGCCAGCAGTTACTCGAATCGGACTAGCCTATACGAGCAGTACTTC.

The sample holds a few counts of this clonotype. This sequence joins TRBV2 and TRBJ2-7; D is undetermined. The V gene's germline CDR1 is SNHLY and CDR2 FYNNEI. The V end was cut by 5 bases, the J end by 2 bases, with 10 bases between. The CDR3 has 13 residues. CDR3 sequence reads: CASSFSQTYEQYF. DNA of the CDR3: TGTGCCAGCAGTTTTTCCCAGACCTACGAGCAGTACTTC.

The chain has TRBV30 and TRBJ2-2; D is undetermined. The CDR3 consists of 15 residues. Germline CDR1 and CDR2: GTSNPN and SVGIG (reference sequence). V was shortened by 2 bases and J by 1 base, with 11 bases between the two germline ends. The CDR3 spells CAWSNPNRNTGELFF. CDR3 in DNA: TGTGCCTGGAGTAACCCCAACCGGAACACCGGGGAGCTGTTTTTT.

Points on this clonotype: An end of the junction differs from the germline gene, which may be a read error. CDR3 amino acids: CASSSQGLAGGSGELFF. CDR3 sequence (DNA): TGTGCTAGCAGCTCTCAAGGACTAGCGGGAGGTTCAGGGGAGCTGTTTTTT. The V call is TRBV7-7, the J call TRBJ2-2; 14 bases agree with TRBD2. Germline loops: CDR1 SSHAT, CDR2 FNYEAQ (reference sequence). The CDR3 covers 17 residues.